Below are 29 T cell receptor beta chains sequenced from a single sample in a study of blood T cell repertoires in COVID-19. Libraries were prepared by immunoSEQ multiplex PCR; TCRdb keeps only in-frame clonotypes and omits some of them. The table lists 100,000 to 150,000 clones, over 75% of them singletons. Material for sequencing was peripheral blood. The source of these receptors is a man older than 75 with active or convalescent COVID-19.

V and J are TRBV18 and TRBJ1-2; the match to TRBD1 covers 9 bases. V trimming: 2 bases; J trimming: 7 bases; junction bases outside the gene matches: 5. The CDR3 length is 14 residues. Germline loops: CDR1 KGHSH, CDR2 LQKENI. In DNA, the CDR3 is TGTGCCAGCTCACCAACCGGGACAGGGTTTGGCTACACCTTC. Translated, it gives CASSPTGTGFGYTF.

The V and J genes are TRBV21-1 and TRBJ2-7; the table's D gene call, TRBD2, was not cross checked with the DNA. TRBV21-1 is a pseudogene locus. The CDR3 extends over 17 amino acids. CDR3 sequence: CASSKAAPETIYYEQYF. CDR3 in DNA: TGTGCCAGCAGCAAAGCCGCGCCAGAGACTATTTACTACGAGCAGTACTTC.

The CDR3 sequence is CASSLVVWQRSYEQYF. CDR3 bases: TGCGCCAGCAGCTTGGTGGTCTGGCAAAGGAGCTACGAGCAGTACTTC. The genes are TRBV5-1 and TRBJ2-7; D gene unclear. There are 16 residues in the CDR3. CDR1 and CDR2 (germline): SGHRS, YFSETQ. V was trimmed by 0 bases and J by 3 bases, leaving 16 bases between them.

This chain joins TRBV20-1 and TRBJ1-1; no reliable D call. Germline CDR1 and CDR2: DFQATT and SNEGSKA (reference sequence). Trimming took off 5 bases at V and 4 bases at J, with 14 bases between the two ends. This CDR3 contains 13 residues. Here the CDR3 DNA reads TGCAGTGCTGGTGGGATGTCGGGCACTGAAGCTTTCTTT. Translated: CSAGGMSGTEAFF.

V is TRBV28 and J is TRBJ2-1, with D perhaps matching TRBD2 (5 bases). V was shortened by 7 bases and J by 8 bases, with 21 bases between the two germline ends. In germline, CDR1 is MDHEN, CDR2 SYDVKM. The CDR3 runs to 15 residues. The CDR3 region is CASNIGGSPSYEQFF. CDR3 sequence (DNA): TGTGCCAGCAACATAGGTGGGAGCCCATCGTATGAGCAGTTCTTC. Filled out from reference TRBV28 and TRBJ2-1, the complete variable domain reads DVKVTQSSRYLVKRTGEKVFLECVQDMDHENMFWYRQDPGLGLRLIYFSYDVKMKEKGDIPEGYSVSREKKERFSLILESASTNQTSMYLCASNIGGSPSYEQFFGPGTRLTVL.

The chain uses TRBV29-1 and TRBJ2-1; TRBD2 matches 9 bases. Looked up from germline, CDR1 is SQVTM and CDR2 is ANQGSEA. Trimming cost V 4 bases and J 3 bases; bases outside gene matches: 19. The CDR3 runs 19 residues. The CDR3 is CSVVRFSVSGRSNYNEQFF. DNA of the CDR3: TGCAGCGTTGTTCGTTTCTCCGTAAGCGGGAGGAGTAACTACAATGAGCAGTTCTTC.

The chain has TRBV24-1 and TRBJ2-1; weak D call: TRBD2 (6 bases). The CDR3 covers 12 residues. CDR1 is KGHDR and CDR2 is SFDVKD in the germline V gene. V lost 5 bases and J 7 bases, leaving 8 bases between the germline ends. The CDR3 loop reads CATSGRANEQFF. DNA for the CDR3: TGTGCCACCAGTGGGAGGGCGAATGAGCAGTTCTTC.

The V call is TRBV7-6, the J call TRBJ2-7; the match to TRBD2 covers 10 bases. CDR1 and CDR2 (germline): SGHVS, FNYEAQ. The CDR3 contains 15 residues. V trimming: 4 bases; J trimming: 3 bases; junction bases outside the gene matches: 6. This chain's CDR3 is CASSSLAGEVYEQYF. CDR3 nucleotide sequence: TGTGCCAGCAGCTCCCTAGCGGGGGAAGTCTACGAGCAGTACTTC. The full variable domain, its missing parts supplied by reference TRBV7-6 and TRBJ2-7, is GAGVSQSPRYKVTKRGQDVALRCDPISGHVSLYWYRQALGQGPEFLTYFNYEAQQDKSGLPNDRFSAERPEGSISTLTIQRTEQRDSAMYRCASSSLAGEVYEQYFGPGTRLTVT.

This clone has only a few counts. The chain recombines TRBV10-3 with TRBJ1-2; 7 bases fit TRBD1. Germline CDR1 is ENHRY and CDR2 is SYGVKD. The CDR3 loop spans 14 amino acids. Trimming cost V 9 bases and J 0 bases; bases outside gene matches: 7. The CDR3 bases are TGTGCCATGAACCCGGACAGGACTAACTATGGCTACACCTTC. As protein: CAMNPDRTNYGYTF.

DNA of the CDR3: TGTGCCAGCAGCACAGCTCCTGGCCCAGATACGCAGTATTTT. Translation: CASSTAPGPDTQYF. This chain links TRBV9 with TRBJ2-3; D unclear. Germline CDR1 is SGDLS and CDR2 is YYNGEE. V was clipped by 4 bases and J by 4 bases, with 13 bases between them. The CDR3 extends over 14 amino acids. The full variable domain, with the rest looked up from reference TRBV9 and TRBJ2-3, is DSGVTQTPKHLITATGQRVTLRCSPRSGDLSVYWYQQSLDQGLQFLIQYYNGEERAKGNILERFSAQQFPDLHSELNLSSLELGDSALYFCASSTAPGPDTQYFGPGTRLTVL.

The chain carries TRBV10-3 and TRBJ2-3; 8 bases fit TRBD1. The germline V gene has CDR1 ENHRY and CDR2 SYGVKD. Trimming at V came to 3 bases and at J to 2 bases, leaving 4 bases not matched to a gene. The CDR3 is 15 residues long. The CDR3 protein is CAISDRQGPTDTQYF. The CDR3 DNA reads TGTGCCATCAGTGACCGACAGGGGCCCACAGATACGCAGTATTTT.

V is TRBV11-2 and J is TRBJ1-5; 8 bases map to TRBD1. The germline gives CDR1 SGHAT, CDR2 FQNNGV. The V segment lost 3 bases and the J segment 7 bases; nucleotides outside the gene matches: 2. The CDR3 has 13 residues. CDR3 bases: TGTGCCAGCAGCTTCGGACAGGGACAGCCCCAGCATTTT. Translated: CASSFGQGQPQHF.

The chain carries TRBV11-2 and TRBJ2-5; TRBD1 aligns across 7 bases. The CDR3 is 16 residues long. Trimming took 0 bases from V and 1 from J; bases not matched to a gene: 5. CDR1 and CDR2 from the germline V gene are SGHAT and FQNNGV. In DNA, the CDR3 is TGTGCCAGCAGCTTAGAATCCGGGACAGCCCAAGAGACCCAGTACTTC. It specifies CASSLESGTAQETQYF.

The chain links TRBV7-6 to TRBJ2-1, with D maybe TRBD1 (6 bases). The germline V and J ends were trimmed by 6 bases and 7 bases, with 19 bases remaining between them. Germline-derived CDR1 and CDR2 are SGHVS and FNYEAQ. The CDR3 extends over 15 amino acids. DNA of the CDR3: TGTGCCAGCAGTCGGGCGCAGGGGCGTGTGAATGAGCAGTTCTTC. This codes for CASSRAQGRVNEQFF.

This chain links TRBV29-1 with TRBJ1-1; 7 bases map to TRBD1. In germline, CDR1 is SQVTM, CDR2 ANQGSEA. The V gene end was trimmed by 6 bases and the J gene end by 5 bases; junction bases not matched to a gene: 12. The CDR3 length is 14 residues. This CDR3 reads CSVRHDPTGTEAFF. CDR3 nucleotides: TGCAGCGTACGTCATGACCCGACAGGGACTGAAGCTTTCTTT.

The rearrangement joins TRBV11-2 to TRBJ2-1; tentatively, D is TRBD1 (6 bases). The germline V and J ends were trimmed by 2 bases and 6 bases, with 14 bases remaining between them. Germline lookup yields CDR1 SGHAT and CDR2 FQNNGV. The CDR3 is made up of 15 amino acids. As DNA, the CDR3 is TGTGCCAGCAGCTTACTTTGGGCAGGGGTCAATGAGCAGTTCTTC. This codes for CASSLLWAGVNEQFF.

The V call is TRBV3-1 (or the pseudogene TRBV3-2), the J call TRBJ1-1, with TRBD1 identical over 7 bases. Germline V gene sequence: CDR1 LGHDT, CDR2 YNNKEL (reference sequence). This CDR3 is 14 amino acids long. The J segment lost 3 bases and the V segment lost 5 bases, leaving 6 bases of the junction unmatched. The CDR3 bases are TGTGCCAGCAGCACCCGGGACAGCTACACTGAAGCTTTCTTT. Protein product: CASSTRDSYTEAFF.

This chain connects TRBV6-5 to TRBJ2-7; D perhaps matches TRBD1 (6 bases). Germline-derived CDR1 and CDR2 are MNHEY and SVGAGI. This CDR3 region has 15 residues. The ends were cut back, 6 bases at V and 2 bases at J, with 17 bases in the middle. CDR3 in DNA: TGTGCCAGCAGGGGGACACTATCGGCACCCTACGAGCAGTACTTC. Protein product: CASRGTLSAPYEQYF.

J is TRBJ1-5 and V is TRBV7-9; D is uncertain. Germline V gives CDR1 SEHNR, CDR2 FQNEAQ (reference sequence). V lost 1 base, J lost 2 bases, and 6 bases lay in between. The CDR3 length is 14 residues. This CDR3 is CASSLESGNQPQHF. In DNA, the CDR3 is TGTGCCAGCAGCTTAGAGTCAGGCAATCAGCCCCAGCATTTT.

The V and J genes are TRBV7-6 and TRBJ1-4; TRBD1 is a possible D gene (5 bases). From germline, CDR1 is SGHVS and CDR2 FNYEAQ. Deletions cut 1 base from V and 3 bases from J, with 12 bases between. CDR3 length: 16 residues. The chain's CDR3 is CASSLGTRGSNEKLFF. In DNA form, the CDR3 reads TGTGCCAGCAGCTTAGGAACACGGGGGTCTAATGAAAAACTGTTTTTT.

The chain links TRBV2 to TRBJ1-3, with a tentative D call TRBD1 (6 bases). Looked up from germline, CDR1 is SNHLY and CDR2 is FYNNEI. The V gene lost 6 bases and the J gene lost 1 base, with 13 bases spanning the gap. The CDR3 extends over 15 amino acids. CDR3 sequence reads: CASRKDRLSGNTIYF. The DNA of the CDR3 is TGTGCCAGCAGAAAAGACAGGCTTTCTGGAAACACCATATATTTT.

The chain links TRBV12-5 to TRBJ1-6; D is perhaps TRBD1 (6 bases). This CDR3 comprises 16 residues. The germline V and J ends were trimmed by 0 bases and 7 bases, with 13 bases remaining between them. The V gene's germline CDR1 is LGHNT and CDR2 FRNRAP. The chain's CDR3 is CASGLVAGVGNSPLHF. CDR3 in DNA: TGTGCTAGTGGTTTGGTCGCAGGGGTCGGAAATTCACCCCTCCACTTT.

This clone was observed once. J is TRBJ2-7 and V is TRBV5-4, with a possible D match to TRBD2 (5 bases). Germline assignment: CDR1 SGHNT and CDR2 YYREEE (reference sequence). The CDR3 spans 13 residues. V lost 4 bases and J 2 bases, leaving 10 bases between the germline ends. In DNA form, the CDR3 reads TGTGCCAGCAGCGTACGGGGTGCCTACGAGCAGTACTTC. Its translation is CASSVRGAYEQYF. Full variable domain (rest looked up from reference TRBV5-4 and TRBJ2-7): ETGVTQSPTHLIKTRGQQVTLRCSSQSGHNTVSWYQQALGQGPQFIFQYYREEENGRGNFPPRFSGLQFPNYSSELNVNALELDDSALYLCASSVRGAYEQYFGPGTRLTVT.

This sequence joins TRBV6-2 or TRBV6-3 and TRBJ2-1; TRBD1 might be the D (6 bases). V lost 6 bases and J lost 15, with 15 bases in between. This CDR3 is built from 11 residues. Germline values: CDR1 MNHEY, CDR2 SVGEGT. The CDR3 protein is CASSRQGSAFF. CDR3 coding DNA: TGTGCCAGCAGCCGCCAGGGGTCGGCGTTCTTC.

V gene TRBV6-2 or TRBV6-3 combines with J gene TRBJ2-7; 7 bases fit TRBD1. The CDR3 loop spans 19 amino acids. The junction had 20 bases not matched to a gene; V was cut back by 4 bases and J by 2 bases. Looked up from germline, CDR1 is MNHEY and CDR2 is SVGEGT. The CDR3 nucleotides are TGTGCCAGCAGTTTCCTAGTTGTTCCTAGGGACAGCGAACCCTACGAGCAGTACTTC. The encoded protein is CASSFLVVPRDSEPYEQYF.

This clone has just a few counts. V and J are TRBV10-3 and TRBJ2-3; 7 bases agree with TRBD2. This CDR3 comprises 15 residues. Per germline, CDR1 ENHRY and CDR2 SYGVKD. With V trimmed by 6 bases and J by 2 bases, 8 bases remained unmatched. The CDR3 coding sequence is TGTGCCATCAGCCCAAGCGGGGAGGACACAGATACGCAGTATTTT. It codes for CAISPSGEDTDTQYF.

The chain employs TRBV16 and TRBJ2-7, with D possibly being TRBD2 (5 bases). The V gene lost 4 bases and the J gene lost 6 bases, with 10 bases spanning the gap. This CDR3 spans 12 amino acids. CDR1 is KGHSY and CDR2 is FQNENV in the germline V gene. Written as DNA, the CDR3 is TGTGCCAGCAGCCTCGGACTGACCGAGCAGTACTTC. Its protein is CASSLGLTEQYF.

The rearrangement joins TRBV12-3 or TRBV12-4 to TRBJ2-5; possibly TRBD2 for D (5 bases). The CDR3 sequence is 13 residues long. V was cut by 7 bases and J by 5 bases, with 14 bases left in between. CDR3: CASKKDGGETQYF. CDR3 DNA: TGTGCCAGCAAGAAGGACGGCGGGGAGACCCAGTACTTC.

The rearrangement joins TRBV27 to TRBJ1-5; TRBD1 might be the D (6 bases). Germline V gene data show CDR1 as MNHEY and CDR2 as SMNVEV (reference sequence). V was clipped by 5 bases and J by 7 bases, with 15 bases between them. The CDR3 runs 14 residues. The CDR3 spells CASSPLLQGQPQHF. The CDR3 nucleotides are TGTGCCAGCAGTCCCCTCTTACAGGGCCAGCCCCAGCATTTT.